The clone carrying this T cell receptor (beta chain) has just a few counts. Original processing methods: Nucleated cell number was recorded as an estimate derived from reference gene primer amplification. Sequenced by immunoSEQ multiplex PCR; TCRdb stores in-frame clones only, minus some. V and J calls and clone size are copied from that table; D and trimming were computed from the DNA. The data show 57,000 or so clones, 65% to 85% seen once. The CDR3 has 14 residues. After removal of 6 bases from V and 7 bases from J, the junction contained 5 bases not matched to a gene. Germline CDR1 LNHDA, CDR2 SQIVND (reference sequence). The sample originates from a study of blood T cell repertoires in COVID-19. About the research overall: Italy, Spain and the United States were the sources of the convalescent and acute COVID-19 samples.

The material sequenced was peripheral blood. The rearrangement uses TRBV19 and TRBJ1-4; 10 bases line up with TRBD1. The receptor's source is a man between 70 and 80 years old with active COVID-19. In nucleotides, the CDR3 is TGTGCCAGTAGGAGACAGGGGGCGAGTGAAAAACTGTTTTTT. Protein product: CASRRQGASEKLFF.